This is a list of T cell receptor beta chains from one sample in a study of T-cell reconstitution after alpha-beta-depleted transplantation in children. MiXCR, applied by TCRdb to the PCR reads, yields one record per CDR3 protein. Of over 550,000 distinct CDR3 sequences in the sample, roughly a tenth were seen once. The sample was PBMCs from the stem cell graft donor, taken from the stem cell graft. The receptors here all came from a human donor who donated a stem cell graft to a child with acute myeloid leukemia. The CDR3 runs from the conserved cysteine through the conserved F or W. The D gene is left open where the match is weak. The size of a clone is reported for some rows only, either as once, few or many, or as a class for expanded clones.

CDR3nt | CDR3aa | d_gene | j_gene | abundance | v_gene
TGTGCCTGGGATCCGGGACTAGCGGTCTACGAGCAGTACTTC | CAWDPGLAVYEQYF | TRBD2 | TRBJ2-7 | few | TRBV30
TGTGCCAGCCGGCAGACTCCCGGAGGCTACACCTTC | CASRQTPGGYTF | NA | TRBJ1-2 | NA | TRBV3-1
TGTGCCAGCAGTTTATCAGGATCTGGAAACACCATATATTTT | CASSLSGSGNTIYF | NA | TRBJ1-3 | many | TRBV12-3/TRBV12-4
TGTGCCATCAGTGAGGGGCTAGCGGGAGAGGATGAGCAGTTCTTC | CAISEGLAGEDEQFF | TRBD2 | TRBJ2-1 | NA | TRBV10-3
TGTGCCAGCAGACCGACCGGGACTCTGGGGGAGACCCAGTACTTC | CASRPTGTLGETQYF | NA | TRBJ2-5 | NA | TRBV12-3/TRBV12-4
TGTGCCAGCTGCCGGACAGGGGCCTCCTACGAGCAGTACTTC | CASCRTGASYEQYF | TRBD1 | TRBJ2-7 | few | TRBV28
TGTGCCCACTCCAGGGGCGGGGGCACAGATACGCAGTATTTT | CAHSRGGGTDTQYF | NA | TRBJ2-3 | many | TRBV30
TGCAGCGTTGTGGCTAGCGGGATGTGGAATGAGCAGTTCTTC | CSVVASGMWNEQFF | TRBD2 | TRBJ2-1 | NA | TRBV29-1
TGCAGTGCACCTCCGGGACTCGGCTCAGAGACCCAGTACTTC | CSAPPGLGSETQYF | NA | TRBJ2-5 | few | TRBV20-1
TGTGCCAGCAGCCCCAATAGCGGGAGGAACACCGGGGAGCTGTTTTTT | CASSPNSGRNTGELFF | TRBD2 | TRBJ2-2 | many | TRBV5-6
TGTGCCAGCAGCGTAGCGACAGGGCCTGGAAACACCATATATTTT | CASSVATGPGNTIYF | TRBD1 | TRBJ1-3 | few | TRBV9
TGTGCCAGCAGCGTCAGGAGCGCCAGGGGGCGGATGACAGATACGCAGTATTTT | CASSVRSARGRMTDTQYF | TRBD1 | TRBJ2-3 | NA | TRBV9
TGTGCCAGCAGCCGCCTCGCGGGAAAAGGGTACAATGAGCAGTTCTTC | CASSRLAGKGYNEQFF | NA | TRBJ2-1 | few | TRBV9
TGCAGCGTTGAGGGTCGGCAGCGTGAGACCCAGTACTTC | CSVEGRQRETQYF | NA | TRBJ2-5 | many | TRBV29-1
TGTGCCAGCAGTTTACTGGGACAGGGGTCCGTCGGCGAGCAGTACTTC | CASSLLGQGSVGEQYF | TRBD1 | TRBJ2-7 | NA | TRBV28
TGTGCCAGCAGTCCCCTACGGGAGAACTACGAGCAGTACTTC | CASSPLRENYEQYF | NA | TRBJ2-7 | NA | TRBV28
TGTGCCAGCAGCCAAGATCTTGGAACGGGCACAGATACGCAGTATTTT | CASSQDLGTGTDTQYF | NA | TRBJ2-3 | few | TRBV3-1
TGCAGTGCTAGAGCCGGGACTAGCATCGTGGAGACCCAGTACTTC | CSARAGTSIVETQYF | TRBD2 | TRBJ2-5 | NA | TRBV20-1
TGTGCCACCAGCGGCGGGATCTACCAAGAGACCCAGTACTTC | CATSGGIYQETQYF | NA | TRBJ2-5 | NA | TRBV15
TGCAGTGGGTGGGCGGGGTCTGACAATGAGCAGTTCTTC | CSGWAGSDNEQFF | NA | TRBJ2-1 | few | TRBV20-1
TGCAGTGCCAGCTGGGGGGGCGGCCGAGTTCAGCCCCAGCATTTT | CSASWGGGRVQPQHF | NA | TRBJ1-5 | few | TRBV20-1
TGCAGCGTTGCTGTATGGGCAGGGGGAACTAGCGGGCGACTAAGCTCCTACGAGCAGTACTTC | CSVAVWAGGTSGRLSSYEQYF | TRBD2 | TRBJ2-7 | NA | TRBV29-1
TGCGCCAGCAGCTTCCGGACTAGCGAGAACACCGGGGAGCTGTTTTTT | CASSFRTSENTGELFF | TRBD2 | TRBJ2-2 | few | TRBV5-1
TGTGCCAGCAGTTTAGCCGTCGGCGAGCAGTACTTC | CASSLAVGEQYF | NA | TRBJ2-7 | NA | TRBV12-3/TRBV12-4
TGCAGTGCCGATAGCGGGGGAACCTACAATGAGCAGTTCTTC | CSADSGGTYNEQFF | TRBD2 | TRBJ2-1 | few | TRBV20-1
TGTGCCAGCAGTCGGGAGTGGGAAGAGACCCAGTACTTC | CASSREWEETQYF | NA | TRBJ2-5 | many | TRBV27
TGTGCCAGCAGCCAGACCGGTTCCTACGAGCAGTACTTC | CASSQTGSYEQYF | NA | TRBJ2-7 | few | TRBV7-2
TGTGCCAGCAGCTTAGACGGGTTTAGAGGAGAGACCCAGTACTTC | CASSLDGFRGETQYF | NA | TRBJ2-5 | many | TRBV7-2
TGTGCCAGCAGCCTACCGACATCCTCTAGCACAGATACGCAGTATTTT | CASSLPTSSSTDTQYF | NA | TRBJ2-3 | few | TRBV3-1
TGTGCCAGCAGTTTTCTGGGGACTAGCGGGAGAACTGGGGCCAACGTCCTGACTTTC | CASSFLGTSGRTGANVLTF | TRBD2 | TRBJ2-6 | many | TRBV28